Shown below are 28 T cell receptor beta chains from a single sample sequenced in a study of post-analysis software for immune sequencing data. Every TCR beta cDNA library bore unique molecular identifiers. TCRdb reanalysed the PCR reads using MiXCR and keeps one entry per CDR3 protein. The sample yields over 700,000 distinct CDR3 sequences, approximately 30% seen once. Notes on the study in general: In patients, TRBV5-6, TRBV5-1 and TRBV20-1 belonged to roughly 5 TRBV segments found more frequently than in controls.

These receptors are not linked to any known antigen. The sequencing sample was made of blood. These receptors all come from a girl under 18 with multiple sclerosis.

Many counts were recorded for this clonotype. The chain carries TRBV5-1 and TRBJ2-7, with TRBD2 matching over 15 bases. The CDR3 sequence is 17 residues long. The V gene's germline CDR1 is SGHRS and CDR2 YFSETQ. V was pared by 2 bases and J by 1 base, with 4 bases of the junction left unmatched. The CDR3 DNA is TGCGCCAGCAGCTTAGGACTAGCGGGAGGGCCGTCCTACGAGCAGTACTTC. Amino acids: CASSLGLAGGPSYEQYF.

The chain employs TRBV29-1 and TRBJ2-3; maybe TRBD2 (8 bases). The CDR3 extends over 17 amino acids. Germline V gene sequence: CDR1 SQVTM, CDR2 ANQGSEA. V was cut by 7 bases and J by 5 bases, with 28 bases left in between. CDR3: CSATGDPSGRTLDTQYF. CDR3 nucleotide sequence: TGCAGCGCCACAGGGGACCCAAGCGGGAGAACCTTAGATACGCAGTATTTT.

The sample holds a few counts of this clonotype. This chain connects TRBV5-1 to TRBJ1-2; D is undetermined. Germline lookup yields CDR1 SGHRS and CDR2 YFSETQ. V was pared by 0 bases and J by 4 bases, with 10 bases between. The CDR3 has 14 residues. CDR3 nucleotides: TGCGCCAGCAGCTTGGAAGCGGTTGGCTATGGCTACACCTTC. Amino acid sequence: CASSLEAVGYGYTF.

The genes are TRBV9 and TRBJ2-1, with 11 bases lining up with TRBD2. This CDR3 contains 14 residues. Germline CDR1 SGDLS, CDR2 YYNGEE. V trimming: 5 bases; J trimming: 9 bases; junction bases outside the gene matches: 7. The DNA for the CDR3 is TGTGCCAGCAGACCGGGACTAGCGGAGGTTGAGCAGTTCTTC. Translation gives CASRPGLAEVEQFF. The full variable domain, completed using reference TRBV9 and TRBJ2-1, is DSGVTQTPKHLITATGQRVTLRCSPRSGDLSVYWYQQSLDQGLQFLIQYYNGEERAKGNILERFSAQQFPDLHSELNLSSLELGDSALYFCASRPGLAEVEQFFGPGTRLTVL.

The chain combines TRBV6-5 with TRBJ2-2; no clear D. The V end was cut by 4 bases, the J end by 6 bases, with 15 bases between. This CDR3 has 15 amino acids. Germline assignment: CDR1 MNHEY and CDR2 SVGAGI. CDR3 residues: CASSFVASPAGELFF. CDR3 sequence (DNA): TGTGCCAGCAGTTTTGTGGCTAGTCCTGCCGGGGAGCTGTTTTTT.

In its sample, this clonotype was seen a few times. CDR3 amino acids: CASSLKGGRLLNEQFF. Written as DNA, the CDR3 is TGTGCCAGCAGCTTAAAAGGCGGGAGGCTCCTCAATGAGCAGTTCTTC. This chain links TRBV7-2 with TRBJ2-1; 8 bases line up with TRBD2. V lost 2 bases, J lost 6 bases, and 9 bases stayed unmatched. The CDR3 contains 16 residues. The germline CDR1 and CDR2 sequences are SGHTA and FQGNSA.

The chain couples TRBV29-1 to TRBJ2-1; 14 bases map to TRBD2. CDR3 length: 15 residues. With 8 bases clipped from V and 6 bases from J, the junction kept 9 bases outside the gene matches. Per germline, CDR1 SQVTM and CDR2 ANQGSEA. The CDR3 is CSTGRLAGGRNEQFF. The CDR3 DNA is TGCAGCACAGGAAGACTAGCGGGAGGGCGCAATGAGCAGTTCTTC.

This clonotype was counted between two and nine times. V usage is TRBV20-1 and J usage is TRBJ1-5; 8 nucleotides match TRBD1. The CDR3 consists of 15 residues. CDR1 is DFQATT and CDR2 is SNEGSKA in the germline V gene (reference sequence). V gave up 6 bases and J gave up 7 bases; unmatched junction bases: 14. The CDR3 DNA sequence: TGCAGTGCCATACAGGGGGTTGGGGTGAAGCAGCCCCAGCATTTT. Protein: CSAIQGVGVKQPQHF.

The J gene is TRBJ2-7, the V gene TRBV10-1, with TRBD1 matching over 8 bases. Trimming removed 8 bases from V and 0 bases from J; junction bases left unmatched: 3. The germline gives CDR1 WNHNN, CDR2 SYGVQD (reference sequence). The CDR3 totals 13 residues. This chain's CDR3 is CASQGQDSYEQYF. The CDR3, as DNA: TGCGCCAGCCAGGGACAGGACTCCTACGAGCAGTACTTC.

This chain connects TRBV7-2 to TRBJ2-7, with 7 bases identical to TRBD1. Germline V gene lookup returns CDR1 SGHTA and CDR2 FQGNSA. With 5 bases clipped from V and 5 bases from J, the junction kept 6 bases outside the gene matches. The CDR3 consists of 13 residues. The CDR3 coding sequence is TGTGCCAGCAGCCTAGACAGGGCGAACGAGCAGTACTTC. It specifies CASSLDRANEQYF. Supplemented by reference TRBV7-2 and TRBJ2-7, the full variable domain reads GAGVSQSPSNKVTEKGKDVELRCDPISGHTALYWYRQSLGQGLEFLIYFQGNSAPDKSGLPSDRFSAERTGGSVSTLTIQRTQQEDSAVYLCASSLDRANEQYFGPGTRLTVT.

V usage is TRBV12-3 or TRBV12-4 and J usage is TRBJ1-4; D is ambiguous. The V and J ends lost 6 bases and 0 bases respectively, with 17 bases between them. The CDR3 totals 17 residues. CDR3 coding DNA: TGTGCCAGCAGCCGAACCCACGACCCAGCAACTAATGAAAAACTGTTTTTT. It specifies CASSRTHDPATNEKLFF.

V is TRBV9 and J is TRBJ2-7, with unresolved D. Germline CDR1 reads SGDLS; CDR2 reads YYNGEE. Trimming took 4 bases from V and 4 from J, leaving 12 bases between them. The length of the CDR3 is 13 residues. The CDR3 spells CASSPTVDYEQYF. The CDR3 DNA reads as TGTGCCAGCAGCCCCACCGTGGATTACGAGCAGTACTTC. Combining the CDR3 with reference TRBV9 and TRBJ2-7 gives the whole variable domain DSGVTQTPKHLITATGQRVTLRCSPRSGDLSVYWYQQSLDQGLQFLIQYYNGEERAKGNILERFSAQQFPDLHSELNLSSLELGDSALYFCASSPTVDYEQYFGPGTRLTVT.

CDR3 in amino acids: CSVEVGGGTDTQYF. The CDR3 DNA is TGCAGCGTTGAGGTGGGCGGTGGCACAGATACGCAGTATTTT. J is TRBJ2-3 and V is TRBV29-1, with D uncertain. The CDR3 contains 14 residues. The germline gives CDR1 SQVTM, CDR2 ANQGSEA. Trimming left V 3 bases short and J 1 base short, with 11 bases between.

The V gene is TRBV5-1, the J gene TRBJ2-1; D is uncertain. Germline-derived CDR1 and CDR2 are SGHRS and YFSETQ. The CDR3 loop spans 16 amino acids. The V end lost 4 bases, the J end lost 3 bases, and 17 bases lay between the germline ends. CDR3 coding DNA: TGCGCCAGCAGCCCTTTGGCCCTTGGAGTCTACAATGAGCAGTTCTTC. Translation gives CASSPLALGVYNEQFF. Supplemented by reference TRBV5-1 and TRBJ2-1, the full variable domain reads KAGVTQTPRYLIKTRGQQVTLSCSPISGHRSVSWYQQTPGQGLQFLFEYFSETQRNKGNFPGRFSGRQFSNSRSEMNVSTLELGDSALYLCASSPLALGVYNEQFFGPGTRLTVL.

This clonotype was picked up one time. J is TRBJ2-2 and V is TRBV4-2; possibly TRBD1 for D (6 bases). The CDR3 runs 15 residues. V was pared by 3 bases and J by 1 base, with 9 bases between. Germline V lookup: CDR1 LGHNA, CDR2 YNFKEQ. The CDR3 region has the DNA TGTGCCAGCAGCCAGACGGGACAGAACACCGGGGAGCTGTTTTTT. Its translation: CASSQTGQNTGELFF.

V and J are TRBV29-1 and TRBJ2-1, with 14 bases matching TRBD2. Looked up from germline, CDR1 is SQVTM and CDR2 is ANQGSEA. CDR3 size: 14 residues. With V trimmed by 6 bases and J by 6 bases, 4 bases remained unmatched. The CDR3 sequence: CSVAGTSGSNEQFF. CDR3 nucleotide sequence: TGCAGCGTGGCCGGGACTAGCGGGAGCAATGAGCAGTTCTTC.

This clonotype was found many times. This sequence joins TRBV7-2 and TRBJ2-1; 10 bases match TRBD2. The junction had 6 bases not matched to a gene; V was cut back by 4 bases and J by 0 bases. The germline CDR1 and CDR2 sequences are SGHTA and FQGNSA. The CDR3 length is 17 residues. CDR3 sequence (DNA): TGTGCCAGCAGCTCTACCAGCGGGGGGGGCTCCTACAATGAGCAGTTCTTC. Protein product: CASSSTSGGGSYNEQFF.

This clonotype was seen just once. A much larger clone is a single base away; this may be a read error. V gene TRBV29-1 combines with J gene TRBJ2-1; D not certain. CDR3 size: 12 residues. V was trimmed by 4 bases and J by 5 bases, leaving 9 bases between them. Looked up from germline, CDR1 is SQVTM and CDR2 is ANQGSEA. Here the CDR3 reads CSVGRTHNEQFF. CDR3 nucleotide sequence: TGCAGCGTTGGTAGGACCCACAATGAGCAGTTCTTC.

The genes are TRBV9 and TRBJ1-2; tentative D call: TRBD1 (6 bases). CDR3 length: 15 amino acids. V gave up 4 bases and J gave up 5 bases, with 18 bases separating them. From germline, CDR1 is SGDLS and CDR2 YYNGEE. CDR3 in amino acids: CASSFSGEPRYGYTF. DNA of the CDR3: TGTGCCAGCAGCTTCTCAGGGGAACCTCGGTATGGCTACACCTTC.

The J gene is TRBJ1-1, the V gene TRBV9; D might be TRBD1 (5 bases). CDR3 size: 15 residues. V was cut by 0 bases and J by 5 bases, with 14 bases left in between. Germline CDR1 is SGDLS and CDR2 is YYNGEE. The CDR3 DNA is TGTGCCAGCAGCGTAGGAGGGGAGGTACGTACTGAAGCTTTCTTT. Translating it yields CASSVGGEVRTEAFF. Using reference TRBV9 and TRBJ1-1 for the parts outside the CDR3, the full variable domain is DSGVTQTPKHLITATGQRVTLRCSPRSGDLSVYWYQQSLDQGLQFLIQYYNGEERAKGNILERFSAQQFPDLHSELNLSSLELGDSALYFCASSVGGEVRTEAFFGQGTRLTVV.

This rearrangement joins TRBV5-6 to TRBJ2-7; 10 nucleotides align to TRBD2. The V gene end was trimmed by 0 bases and the J gene end by 7 bases; junction bases not matched to a gene: 7. This CDR3 region has 15 residues. The germline V gene has CDR1 SGHDT and CDR2 YYEEEE. The CDR3 loop is CASSLVLAGGWEQYF. Written as DNA, the CDR3 is TGTGCCAGCAGCTTGGTCTTAGCGGGAGGATGGGAGCAGTACTTC.

A few counts support this clonotype. V and J are TRBV20-1 and TRBJ1-2; perhaps TRBD1 as D (5 bases). The ends were cut back, 8 bases at V and 8 bases at J, with 15 bases in the middle. Germline-derived CDR1 and CDR2 are DFQATT and SNEGSKA (reference sequence). CDR3 length: 11 residues. CDR3 amino acids: CSRGEVKGYTF. The CDR3 region has the DNA TGCAGTCGGGGGGAAGTAAAGGGCTACACCTTC.

This clonotype was detected only a few times. The chain couples TRBV14 to TRBJ1-6; 8 bases match TRBD1. CDR1 and CDR2 (germline): SGHDN, FVKESK. The CDR3 sequence is 15 residues long. The V and J ends lost 1 base and 8 bases, in that order; junction bases with no gene match: 4. The CDR3 DNA reads TGTGCCAGCAGCCAAGCGGGACAGGACCATTCACCCCTCCACTTT. Its protein product is CASSQAGQDHSPLHF. The variable domain in full, completed from reference TRBV14 and TRBJ1-6, reads EAGVTQFPSHSVIEKGQTVTLRCDPISGHDNLYWYRRVMGKEIKFLLHFVKESKQDESGMPNNRFLAERTGGTYSTLKVQPAELEDSGVYFCASSQAGQDHSPLHFGNGTRLTVT.

This chain links TRBV15 with TRBJ2-3, with D uncertain. Germline CDR1 LNHNV, CDR2 YYDKDF (reference sequence). CDR3 size: 15 residues. V was pared by 5 bases and J by 4 bases, with 16 bases between. CDR3 DNA sequence: TGTGCCACCAGCGTTTCCAAGAAAAGACCAGATACGCAGTATTTT. This translates into CATSVSKKRPDTQYF.

The chain couples TRBV10-3 to TRBJ2-1; 11 bases line up with TRBD1. Germline lookup yields CDR1 ENHRY and CDR2 SYGVKD. Trimming cost V 6 bases and J 8 bases; bases outside gene matches: 6. The CDR3 has 14 amino acids. The CDR3 sequence is CAIRWDRGGDEQFF. The CDR3, as DNA: TGTGCCATCAGGTGGGACAGGGGGGGCGATGAGCAGTTCTTC.

V usage is TRBV7-2 and J usage is TRBJ2-3; the match to TRBD2 covers 11 bases. Germline V gene data show CDR1 as SGHTA and CDR2 as FQGNSA. The J segment lost 5 bases and the V segment lost 5 bases, leaving 6 bases of the junction unmatched. The CDR3 contains 15 residues. The CDR3 coding sequence is TGTGCCAGCAGCCTCCTAGCGGGAGGAATAGATACGCAGTATTTT. Amino acid sequence: CASSLLAGGIDTQYF.

This clonotype came up a few times. This sequence joins TRBV15 and TRBJ2-1, with a weak D call TRBD1 (6 bases). The V end was cut by 0 bases, the J end by 8 bases, with 11 bases between. CDR3 length: 14 residues. Germline-derived CDR1 and CDR2 are LNHNV and YYDKDF (reference sequence). CDR3 coding DNA: TGTGCCACCAGCAGAGAGAGCAGGGGTGATGAGCAGTTCTTC. Protein: CATSRESRGDEQFF.

The chain joins TRBV4-1 to TRBJ2-2; D unclear. CDR1 is MGHRA and CDR2 is YSYEKL in the germline V gene. Between the trimmed V and J ends, which lost 1 base and 6 bases, there was a span of 12 bases. The CDR3 runs to 15 residues. The CDR3 DNA reads TGCGCCAGCAGCCAAGGTCACGTCGCTTCCGGGGAGCTGTTTTTT. The encoded protein is CASSQGHVASGELFF.